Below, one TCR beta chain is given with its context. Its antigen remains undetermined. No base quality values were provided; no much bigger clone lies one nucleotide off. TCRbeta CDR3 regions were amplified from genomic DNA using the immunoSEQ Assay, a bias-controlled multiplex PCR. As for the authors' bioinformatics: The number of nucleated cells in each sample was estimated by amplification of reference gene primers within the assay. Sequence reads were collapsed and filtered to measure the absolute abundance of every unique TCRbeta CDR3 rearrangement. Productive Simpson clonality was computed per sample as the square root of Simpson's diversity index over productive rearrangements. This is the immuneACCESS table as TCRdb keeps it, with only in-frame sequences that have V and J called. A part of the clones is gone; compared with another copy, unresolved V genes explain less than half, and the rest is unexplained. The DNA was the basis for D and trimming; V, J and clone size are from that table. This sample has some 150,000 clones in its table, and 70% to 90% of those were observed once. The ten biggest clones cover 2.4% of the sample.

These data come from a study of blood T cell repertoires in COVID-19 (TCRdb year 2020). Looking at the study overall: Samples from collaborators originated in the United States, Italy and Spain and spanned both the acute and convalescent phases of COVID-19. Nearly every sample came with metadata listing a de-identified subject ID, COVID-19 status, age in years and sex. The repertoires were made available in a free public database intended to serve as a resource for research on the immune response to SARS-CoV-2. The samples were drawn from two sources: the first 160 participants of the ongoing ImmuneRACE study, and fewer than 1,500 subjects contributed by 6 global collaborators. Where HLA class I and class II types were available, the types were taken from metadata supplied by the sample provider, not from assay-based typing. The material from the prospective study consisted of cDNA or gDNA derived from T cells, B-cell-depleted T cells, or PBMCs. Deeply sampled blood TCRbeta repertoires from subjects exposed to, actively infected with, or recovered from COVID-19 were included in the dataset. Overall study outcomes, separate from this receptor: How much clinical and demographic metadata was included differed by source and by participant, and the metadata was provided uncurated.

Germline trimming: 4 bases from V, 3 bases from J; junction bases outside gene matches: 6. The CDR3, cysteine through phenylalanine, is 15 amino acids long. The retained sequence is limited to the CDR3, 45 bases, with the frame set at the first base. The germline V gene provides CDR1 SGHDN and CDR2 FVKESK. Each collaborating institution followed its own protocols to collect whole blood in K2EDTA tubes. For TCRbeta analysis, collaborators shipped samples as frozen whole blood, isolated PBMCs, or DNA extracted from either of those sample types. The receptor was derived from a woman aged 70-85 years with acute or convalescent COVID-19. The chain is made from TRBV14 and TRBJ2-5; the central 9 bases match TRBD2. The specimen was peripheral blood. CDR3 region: CASSPSGEGKETQYF. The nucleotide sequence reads TGTGCCAGCAGCCCTAGCGGGGAGGGGAAAGAGACCCAGTACTTC.